The present entry profiles one T cell receptor beta chain with its context. Its antigen is undetermined. Germline CDR1 is SGHRS and CDR2 is YFSETQ. Trimming cost V 0 bases and J 7 bases, with 10 bases left between them. This CDR3 is 14 amino acids long. The data originate from a study of glioma-infiltrating T cells after dendritic cell vaccination. Study findings and constraints: Survival was not directly related to TCR clonality in these patients.

Up to about 2 ug genomic DNA was used for TCRB CDR3 amplification. Profiled with immunoSEQ multiplex PCR; TCRdb holds only in-frame clones, not every one. The table has about 90,000 clones, more than 75% seen once. The specimen comprised blood, sampled before dendritic cell vaccination. V and J are TRBV5-1 and TRBJ2-2, with D uncertain. This receptor was taken from a human donor with glioblastoma. The CDR3 loop is CASSLAQAFGELFF. CDR3 coding DNA: TGCGCCAGCAGCTTGGCCCAGGCTTTCGGGGAGCTGTTTTTT.